The 25 T cell receptor beta chains below come from one sample, sequenced in a study of regulatory T cells in long-lasting Graves disease. The time point here: newly diagnosed GD, antithyroid drugs for less than 3 months. The TCR library was prepared using RNA isolated from PBMCs. Arm-PCR of CDR3 regions with iRepertoire HTBI primers generated TCR beta libraries. TCRdb called the multiplex PCR reads again in MiXCR, with one record for every CDR3 protein. The sample contains roughly 420,000 distinct CDR3 sequences, 12% to 15% of which appear only once. These data also featured in a second study, about T cells in Graves' hyperthyroidism and ophthalmopathy.

The specimen comprised peripheral blood mononuclear cells (PBMCs), sampled at new diagnosis, from a patient treated with antithyroid drugs. The source is a woman between 45 and 60 years old with Graves disease.

The chain links TRBV7-6 to TRBJ2-1, with 13 bases fitting TRBD2. The CDR3 runs 16 residues. Germline CDR1 SGHVS, CDR2 FNYEAQ. The J segment lost 5 bases and the V segment lost 6 bases, leaving 7 bases of the junction unmatched. The CDR3 here is CASSSTSGRANNEQFF. The CDR3 DNA reads as TGTGCCAGCAGTTCAACTAGCGGGAGGGCAAACAATGAGCAGTTCTTC.

This clonotype was observed at least ten times. V is TRBV11-2 and J is TRBJ2-3; 7 bases map to TRBD2. Trimming removed 2 bases from V and 5 bases from J; junction bases left unmatched: 7. CDR1 and CDR2 (germline): SGHAT, FQNNGV. This CDR3 comprises 15 residues. DNA of the CDR3: TGTGCCAGCAGCTTATATGGACTAGTGAAAGATACGCAGTATTTT. It specifies CASSLYGLVKDTQYF.

This clonotype was counted only a few times. V gene TRBV6-1 combines with J gene TRBJ2-1; D is perhaps TRBD2 (6 bases). This CDR3 has 12 residues. Germline CDR1 and CDR2: MNHNS and SASEGT. Trimming left V 2 bases short and J 11 bases short, with 10 bases between. CDR3 region: CASSEPGRKQFF. CDR3 DNA sequence: TGTGCCAGCAGTGAACCAGGGAGGAAGCAGTTCTTC.

V and J are TRBV28 and TRBJ2-7; TRBD1 might be the D (5 bases). The CDR3 totals 13 residues. CDR1 and CDR2 from the germline V gene are MDHEN and SYDVKM. V lost 5 bases and J lost 3, with 11 bases in between. CDR3 loop: CASSPPDIYEQYF. DNA of the CDR3: TGTGCCAGCAGTCCCCCGGACATCTACGAGCAGTACTTC.

This clonotype has ten or more counts. The V call is TRBV7-2, the J call TRBJ2-1, with TRBD2 identical over 8 bases. Germline loops: CDR1 SGHTA, CDR2 FQGNSA. V lost 1 base, J lost 4 bases, and 6 bases stayed unmatched. The CDR3 has 16 residues. The CDR3 spells CASSLVAGGIYNEQFF. In nucleotides, the CDR3 is TGTGCCAGCAGCTTAGTTGCGGGAGGCATATACAATGAGCAGTTCTTC.

This clonotype was recorded many times. The V gene is TRBV18, the J gene TRBJ1-5, with a weak D call TRBD1 (5 bases). The CDR3 is made up of 13 amino acids. The V gene's germline CDR1 is KGHSH and CDR2 LQKENI. V lost 2 bases and J lost 7, with 9 bases in between. The CDR3 sequence: CASSPRGRQPQHF. The DNA of the CDR3 is TGTGCCAGCTCACCAAGGGGCAGGCAGCCCCAGCATTTT.

This clonotype was observed a handful of times. This chain connects TRBV6-1 to TRBJ2-2; D is possibly TRBD1 (5 bases). With 4 bases removed from V and 8 bases from J, the gap between germline ends came to 11 bases. Germline values: CDR1 MNHNS, CDR2 SASEGT. This CDR3 comprises 13 residues. CDR3 loop: CASSVQGYGELFF. In DNA form, the CDR3 reads TGTGCCAGCAGTGTTCAGGGTTATGGGGAGCTGTTTTTT.

This clonotype was detected ten times or more. V gene TRBV7-9 combines with J gene TRBJ2-3; no definite D call. The V end was cut by 4 bases, the J end by 4 bases, with 12 bases between. The germline CDR1 and CDR2 sequences are SEHNR and FQNEAQ (reference sequence). CDR3 size: 14 residues. In DNA form, the CDR3 reads TGTGCCAGCAGCTCGTGGACCCAGGCAGATACGCAGTATTTT. Amino acid sequence: CASSSWTQADTQYF.

The sample holds a few counts of this clonotype. J is TRBJ1-1 and V is TRBV6-1; D is perhaps TRBD1 (5 bases). The CDR3 is made up of 14 amino acids. Trimming took 5 bases from V and 1 from J, leaving 11 bases between them. CDR1 and CDR2 from the germline V gene are MNHNS and SASEGT. Written as DNA, the CDR3 is TGTGCCAGCAGTCCGGGACCGCAGAACACTGAAGCTTTCTTT. This translates into CASSPGPQNTEAFF.

For this clonotype: A far larger clone is a single base away, which makes a read error likely. The CDR3 nucleotides read TGTGCCAGCAGTTCTCAGGCAGGGTCGACTGAAGCTTTCTTT. It is translated as CASSSQAGSTEAFF. V and J are TRBV6-5 and TRBJ1-1, with TRBD1 as a possible D gene (5 bases). V lost 4 bases and J lost 5, with 14 bases in between. The CDR3 is 14 residues long. Germline values: CDR1 MNHEY, CDR2 SVGAGI.

This clonotype was counted at least ten times. The J gene is TRBJ1-1, the V gene TRBV2; a weak D match, TRBD1 (6 bases). The V and J ends lost 7 bases and 5 bases respectively, with 14 bases between them. CDR1 and CDR2 from the germline V gene are SNHLY and FYNNEI. The CDR3 runs 13 residues. The CDR3 is CASTYQGRTEAFF. CDR3 nucleotide sequence: TGTGCCAGCACGTATCAGGGGAGGACTGAAGCTTTCTTT.

Remarks on this clonotype: This could be a read error, since a much larger clone is one nucleotide away. Lacking the conserved final phenylalanine or tryptophan, this CDR3 likely reflects a read error. The chain joins TRBV6-9 to TRBJ2-7, with 10 bases fitting TRBD2. The germline V gene has CDR1 MNHGY and CDR2 SVAAGI. This CDR3 spans 16 amino acids. J lost 2 bases, V lost 3 bases, and 7 bases had no gene match. CDR3 residues: CASSYTRTSGTYEQYL. The CDR3 DNA sequence: TGTGCCAGCAGTTACACCAGGACTAGCGGTACCTACGAGCAGTACCTC.

In its sample, this clonotype was seen a few times. This likely traces to a read error, being one base from a far larger clone. The chain employs TRBV25-1 and TRBJ1-2; 7 nucleotides line up with TRBD1. CDR1 and CDR2 from the germline V gene are MGHDK and SYGVNS. The CDR3 runs 16 residues. Unmatched junction bases numbered 16, after V lost 6 bases and J lost 6 bases. The CDR3 region has the DNA TGTGCCAGCAGCCTCCCTCCCCCCGACAGGGAGGATGGCTACACCTTC. It yields the protein CASSLPPPDREDGYTF.

This clonotype was counted many times. The chain couples TRBV20-1 to TRBJ2-1; 7 bases are shared with TRBD2. This CDR3 has 18 residues. V trimming: 0 bases; J trimming: 2 bases; junction bases outside the gene matches: 13. The germline V gene encodes CDR1 DFQATT and CDR2 SNEGSKA (reference sequence). The CDR3 here is CSARDHTTGGSPYNEQFF. CDR3 nucleotide sequence: TGCAGTGCTAGAGATCACACGACGGGCGGGAGCCCCTACAATGAGCAGTTCTTC.

This clonotype was seen a few times. The chain has TRBV10-3 and TRBJ2-7; TRBD1 aligns across 8 bases. The junction had 5 bases not matched to a gene; V was cut back by 4 bases and J by 0 bases. Germline V lookup: CDR1 ENHRY, CDR2 SYGVKD. CDR3 length equals 15 residues. CDR3 protein: CAISGLTGASYEQYF. In DNA form, the CDR3 reads TGTGCCATCAGTGGATTGACAGGGGCCTCCTACGAGCAGTACTTC.

CDR3 protein: CAWKRGLSGANVLTF. In nucleotides, the CDR3 is TGTGCCTGGAAGAGGGGGCTTTCTGGGGCCAACGTCCTGACTTTC. J is TRBJ2-6 and V is TRBV30; 7 nucleotides agree with TRBD1. The J segment lost 1 base and the V segment lost 4 bases, leaving 4 bases of the junction unmatched. This CDR3 has 15 amino acids. The germline CDR1 and CDR2 sequences are GTSNPN and SVGIG (reference sequence).

This sequence joins TRBV19 and TRBJ2-1; 7 nucleotides agree with TRBD2. CDR1 and CDR2 from the germline V gene are LNHDA and SQIVND (reference sequence). V shed 1 base and J 6 bases; nucleotides not matched to a gene: 3. This CDR3 region has 14 residues. CDR3 residues: CASSIGTSFNEQFF. The CDR3 DNA reads as TGTGCCAGTAGTATAGGGACTAGTTTCAATGAGCAGTTCTTC.

This clonotype was counted many times. The J gene is TRBJ2-7, the V gene TRBV6-1; TRBD1 is a possible D gene (6 bases). The CDR3 is made up of 15 amino acids. The germline gives CDR1 MNHNS, CDR2 SASEGT. Trimming pared 2 bases from V and 4 bases from J, leaving 15 bases between. Written as DNA, the CDR3 is TGTGCCAGCAGTGAATGGGCCCAACAGGGTTACGAGCAGTACTTC. This sequence encodes CASSEWAQQGYEQYF.

This clonotype has at least ten counts. CDR3 sequence (DNA): TGTGCCAGCAGATCCCTCGTGGTTAGCACAGATACGCAGTATTTT. Translating it yields CASRSLVVSTDTQYF. The genes are TRBV5-8 and TRBJ2-3; D not certain. Germline V CDR1 and CDR2: SGHTS, YDEGEE. Deletions cut 5 bases from V and 0 bases from J, with 13 bases between. The CDR3 is 15 residues long. Combining the CDR3 with reference TRBV5-8 and TRBJ2-3 gives the whole variable domain EAGVTQSPTHLIKTRGQQATLRCSPISGHTSVYWYQQALGLGLQFLLWYDEGEERNRGNFPPRFSGRQFPNYSSELNVNALELEDSALYLCASRSLVVSTDTQYFGPGTRLTVL.

This clonotype was counted at least ten times. In nucleotides, the CDR3 is TGTGCCAGCAGAAGAACGGCGACAGGCCAGCTTCAATACTTC. It codes for CASRRTATGQLQYF. V usage is TRBV12-3 or TRBV12-4 and J usage is TRBJ2-5; D might be TRBD1 (6 bases). The CDR3 totals 14 residues. The V and J ends lost 6 bases and 14 bases respectively, with 25 bases between them.

At least ten counts were recorded for this clonotype. V is TRBV5-1 and J is TRBJ2-1, with 7 nucleotides matching TRBD1. The V gene end was trimmed by 4 bases and the J gene end by 2 bases; junction bases not matched to a gene: 9. CDR1 SGHRS and CDR2 YFSETQ come from the germline V gene. CDR3 length equals 16 residues. CDR3 nucleotide sequence: TGCGCCAGCAGCACAGGGGACGGAAGGACCTACAATGAGCAGTTCTTC. Its translation is CASSTGDGRTYNEQFF.

The chain is built from TRBV30 and TRBJ2-3; 12 nucleotides align to TRBD2. The CDR3 length is 16 residues. Trimming at V came to 0 bases and at J to 2 bases, leaving 3 bases not matched to a gene. Germline V gene sequence: CDR1 GTSNPN, CDR2 SVGIG (reference sequence). The CDR3 nucleotides are TGTGCCTGGAGTGTGGGACTAGCGGGTTTCACAGATACGCAGTATTTT. The encoded protein is CAWSVGLAGFTDTQYF.

Points on this clonotype: A far larger clone is off by one base, so a read error is likely. J is TRBJ2-3 and V is TRBV30; TRBD2 agrees at 7 bases. The DNA end favors TRBJ2-1, so the J call may be wrong. The germline CDR1 and CDR2 sequences are GTSNPN and SVGIG (reference sequence). There are 15 residues in the CDR3. This chain's CDR3 is CAWSVGGSSYNGQFF. CDR3 DNA: TGTGCCTGGAGTGTGGGGGGGTCCTCCTACAATGGGCAGTTCTTC.

Turning to this clonotype: A read error is possible here, since a much larger clone lies one base away. J is TRBJ1-4 and V is TRBV28; D perhaps matches TRBD1 (5 bases). This CDR3 has 15 amino acids. The germline V and J ends were trimmed by 6 bases and 0 bases, with 11 bases remaining between them. In germline, CDR1 is MDHEN, CDR2 SYDVKM. CDR3 nucleotide sequence: TGTGCCAGCAGCATCAGGGTCACAACTAATGAAAAACTGTTTTTT. This sequence encodes CASSIRVTTNEKLFF. Complete variable domain (other parts from reference TRBV28 and TRBJ1-4): DVKVTQSSRYLVKRTGEKVFLECVQDMDHENMFWYRQDPGLGLRLIYFSYDVKMKEKGDIPEGYSVSREKKERFSLILESASTNQTSMYLCASSIRVTTNEKLFFGSGTQLSVL.

This clonotype occurred many times. CDR3 nucleotide sequence: TGTGCCAGCAGCGACGGACAGGGAACCGAAAAACTGTTTTTT. It translates to CASSDGQGTEKLFF. The J gene is TRBJ1-4, the V gene TRBV12-3 or TRBV12-4; TRBD1 matches 8 bases. V trimming: 6 bases; J trimming: 8 bases; junction bases outside the gene matches: 8. The CDR3 is 14 amino acids.